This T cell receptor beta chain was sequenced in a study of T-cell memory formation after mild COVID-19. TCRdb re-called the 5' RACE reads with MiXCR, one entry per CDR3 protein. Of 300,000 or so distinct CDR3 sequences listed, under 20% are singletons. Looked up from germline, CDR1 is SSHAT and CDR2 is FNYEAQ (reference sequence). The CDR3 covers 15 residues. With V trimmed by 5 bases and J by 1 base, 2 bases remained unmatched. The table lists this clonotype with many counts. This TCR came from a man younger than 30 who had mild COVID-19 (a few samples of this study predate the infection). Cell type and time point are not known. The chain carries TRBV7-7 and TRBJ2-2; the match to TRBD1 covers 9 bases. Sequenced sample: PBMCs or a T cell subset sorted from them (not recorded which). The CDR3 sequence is CASSPGQGNTGELFF. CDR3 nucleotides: TGTGCCAGCAGCCCGGGACAGGGGAACACCGGGGAGCTGTTTTTT.